This entry describes one TCR beta chain. This clonotype was picked up many times. Its cognate antigen has yet to be identified. No quality values exist for individual bases; no much larger clone is one base distant. To prepare the library, multiplex PCR was applied. Reads for this sample came from an Illumina HiSeq 4000. iRepertoire HTBI primers and Arm-PCR amplification of CDR3 regions were used to construct TCR beta libraries. Before sequencing, the PCR products went through gel purification. As for how the authors treated the data: A total of under 80 TRBV and some 13 TRBJ segments were identified across samples and were used for gene usage analysis of CDR3 amino acid clonotypes. COPE and FqMerger were used to merge the filtered high-quality paired reads into contigs. BLAST was used to align contigs to the IMGT TRBV, TRBD and TRBJ reference genes, and CDR3 was defined following IMGT. Clonotypes above 0.1% frequency were classified as highly expanded clones. Shannon entropy served as the measure of repertoire diversity, while the Gini coefficient captured V-J evenness. Clonotypes shared by more than one individual were considered public. Using fastp trimming at Q25 and MiXCR clonotype assembly, TCRdb reanalyzed the public sequencing data and kept in-frame beta chains. Rows merge per CDR3 protein into single entries with the most common DNA and genes. For this entry, the V and J calls and clone size follow TCRdb and not the study's own pipeline. This sample gives 440,000 or so distinct CDR3 sequences in total; about 16% of them show up just once. Clones ranked in the top ten supply about 10% of the sample.

Explained via the paper, the time point label denotes: newly diagnosed GD, antithyroid drugs for less than 3 months. For both TCR sequencing and RNA sequencing, RNA was extracted from PBMCs in TRIzol. The diagnosis of Graves' disease followed American Thyroid Association guidelines. Patients were recruited from an endocrinology department in Xi'an, China. Each patient gave 7 to 9.5 milliliters of peripheral blood, collected in an EDTA anticoagulant tube. Ficoll Paque Plus density gradient separation was used to isolate PBMCs, and no further T cell sorting was performed. RNA quality was checked with an Agilent 2100 Bioanalyzer and agarose gel, and concentration with a NanoDrop 2000. The sample comes from a study of regulatory T cells in long-lasting Graves disease (dated by TCRdb to the early 2020s). Background for the entire study: Patients with newly diagnosed Graves' disease had been on antithyroid drugs for under 3 months. Peripheral blood TCR sequencing and RNA sequencing compared persistent Graves' disease patients with newly diagnosed Graves' disease patients. A total of approximately 35 samples underwent TCR sequencing: around 13 from persistent and roughly 20 from newly diagnosed Graves' disease patients. The study took place in China and was registered as a clinical trial. Results and caveats for the whole study, not just this receptor: The small sample size was acknowledged by the authors as a limitation that may reduce accuracy. TRBV28, TRBJ1-2 and TRBJ2-5 were preferentially used in persistent disease, while TRBV20-1 and TRBJ2-1 were favored in newly diagnosed disease. Persistent patients shared more public clonotypes among themselves (2,741) than newly diagnosed patients did (about 970). Compared with newly diagnosed patients, patients with persistent Graves' disease had lower TCR Shannon entropy and fewer highly expanded clones, which suggests clonal expansion. Sequencing and analysis were restricted to the TCR beta chain. Because the primary lesion, thyroid tissue, could not be accessed, the study looked at peripheral blood alone.

CDR1 and CDR2, per the germline V gene (reference sequence), are DFQATT and SNEGSKA. The CDR3 contains 16 residues, cysteine and phenylalanine counted. Only the CDR3 part of the read is kept: 48 bases, read in frame from the first base. V trim: 3 bases; J trim: 0 bases; unmatched bases: 9. Another study also made use of these data, one on T cells in Graves' hyperthyroidism and ophthalmopathy. Reported in the second study: Stable Graves' hyperthyroidism was defined as the absence of progression to ophthalmopathy over 18 months of follow-up. Hyperthyroidism patients were newly diagnosed, with disease duration under 2 months, and aged 18 to 65 years. Exclusion was applied to patients with uncontrolled infections, other autoimmune diseases, pregnancy or lactation. Clinical symptoms, serum thyroxine and TRAb, thyroid ultrasound, and orbital computed tomography formed the basis for the diagnoses. The first round of RT-PCR for the TCR CDR3 was performed with the HTBI primer set and the Qiagen OneStep RT-PCR kit. Most expanded thyroid clonotypes (frequency above 0.001) were also found in blood, which suggests that blood repertoires may mirror thyroid immune responses. A 13 V-J signature model separated ophthalmopathy from stable hyperthyroidism, with around 88% sensitivity and 81.08% specificity in cross-validation and 80%/75% in testing. In validation, the model predicted progression to ophthalmopathy a median of 6.5 months before onset, with approximately 70% sensitivity and 72.22% specificity. A discovery cohort of 95 to 100 patients, approximately 45 with Graves' ophthalmopathy and roughly 59 with stable Graves' hyperthyroidism, was used to find distinguishing TCR V-J signatures. Prospective prediction of ophthalmopathy was tested in an independent validation cohort consisting of under 20 hyperthyroidism patients and approximately 16 patients who later progressed to ophthalmopathy. For training and testing, the approximately 97 patients in the discovery cohort were randomly divided in a 7:3 ratio. Thyroid tissue and blood T-cell repertoires from roughly 6 Graves' hyperthyroidism patients were also compared in the study. After blood sampling, hyperthyroidism patients were treated with methimazole at a starting dose of 30 mg daily, and ophthalmopathy patients were treated with high-dose intravenous methylprednisolone. Libraries were constructed in a second round of multiplex PCR, after which size selection and purification were performed. Paired-end sequencing of the libraries was performed with 100 bp reads on an Illumina HiSeq2000. Raw data were processed with SOAPnuke, discarding reads with adapters, uncalled bases, mean Phred below 15, or no exact constant-primer or identifier match. High-quality paired reads were merged using COPE v1.2.5, and each unique nucleotide sequence was defined as a clonotype. Clonotypes were aligned to IMGT TRBV, TRBD and TRBJ reference segments using MiTCR v1.1. The analysis included only V-J combinations with a frequency above 0.0001, which together covered around 99% of the repertoires. The TCS score was defined as the ratio of F50 (clonal expansion) to E x V (chaos), calculated using BLOSUM62-based TCRdist between CDR3 peptides within each V-J. Welch's t-statistics and random forest reduced fewer than 600 V-J features to 13, which were used in a naive Bayes classifier (R e1071). No statistical method was used to set the sample size in advance, and investigators knew the group allocation. TCR Vbeta CDR3 sequencing of 130 to 150 peripheral blood samples (more than 40 ophthalmopathy, over 70 hyperthyroidism and approximately 17 progressor patients) is reported in the paper.

Source: peripheral blood mononuclear cells (PBMCs), taken at new diagnosis, from a patient treated with antithyroid drugs. The rearrangement joined TRBV20-1 to TRBJ1-1, with 8 junctional bases fitting TRBD1. The sequence came from a woman aged 25 to 39 with Graves disease. Donor details come from another sample of the same person, matched by shared clones. The CDR3 region has the sequence CSASNPGTGVNTEAFF. The DNA sequence is as follows: TGCAGTGCTAGTAATCCCGGGACAGGAGTGAACACTGAAGCTTTCTTT.